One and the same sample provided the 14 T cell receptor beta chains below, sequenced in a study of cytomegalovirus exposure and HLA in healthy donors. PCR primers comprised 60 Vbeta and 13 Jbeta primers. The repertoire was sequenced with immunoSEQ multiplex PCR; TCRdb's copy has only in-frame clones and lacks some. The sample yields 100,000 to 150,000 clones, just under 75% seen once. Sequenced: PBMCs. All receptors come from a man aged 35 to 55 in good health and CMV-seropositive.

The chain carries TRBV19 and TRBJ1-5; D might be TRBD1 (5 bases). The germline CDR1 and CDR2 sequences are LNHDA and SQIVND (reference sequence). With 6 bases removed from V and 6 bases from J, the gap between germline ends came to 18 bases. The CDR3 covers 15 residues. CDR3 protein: CASRLQPAGLQPQHF. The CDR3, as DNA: TGTGCCAGTAGACTACAACCGGCAGGGCTTCAGCCCCAGCATTTT.

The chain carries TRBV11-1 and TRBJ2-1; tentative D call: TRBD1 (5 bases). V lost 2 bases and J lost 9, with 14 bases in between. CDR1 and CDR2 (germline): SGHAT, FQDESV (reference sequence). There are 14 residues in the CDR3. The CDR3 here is CASSLRGLSGEQFF. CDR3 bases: TGTGCCAGCAGCTTAAGGGGTTTGAGTGGTGAGCAGTTCTTC.

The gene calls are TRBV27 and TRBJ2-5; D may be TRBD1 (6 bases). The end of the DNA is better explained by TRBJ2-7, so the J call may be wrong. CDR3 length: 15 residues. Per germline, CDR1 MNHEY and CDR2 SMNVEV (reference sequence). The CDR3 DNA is TGTGCCAGCAGTTTACGGACAGCGAGCTCCTACGAGCAGTACTTC. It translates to CASSLRTASSYEQYF.

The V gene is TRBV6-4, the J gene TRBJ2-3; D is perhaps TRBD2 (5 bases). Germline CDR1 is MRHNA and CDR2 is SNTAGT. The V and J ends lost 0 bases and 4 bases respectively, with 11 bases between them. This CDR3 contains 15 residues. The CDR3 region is CASSDSGGSADTQYF. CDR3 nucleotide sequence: TGTGCCAGCAGTGACTCTGGCGGGTCCGCAGATACGCAGTATTTT.

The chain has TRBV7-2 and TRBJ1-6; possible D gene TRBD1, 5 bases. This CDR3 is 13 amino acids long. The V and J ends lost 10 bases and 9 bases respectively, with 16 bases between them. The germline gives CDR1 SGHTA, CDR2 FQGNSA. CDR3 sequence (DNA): TGTGCCACAGGGAGGGCGGATACTTCACCCCTCCACTTT. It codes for CATGRADTSPLHF.

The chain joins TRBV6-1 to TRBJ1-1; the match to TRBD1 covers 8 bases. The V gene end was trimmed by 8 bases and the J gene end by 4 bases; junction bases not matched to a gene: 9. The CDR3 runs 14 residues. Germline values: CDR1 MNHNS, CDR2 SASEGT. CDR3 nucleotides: TGTGCCAGCCATGTTACAGGGGGGAGCACTGAAGCTTTCTTT. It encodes CASHVTGGSTEAFF.

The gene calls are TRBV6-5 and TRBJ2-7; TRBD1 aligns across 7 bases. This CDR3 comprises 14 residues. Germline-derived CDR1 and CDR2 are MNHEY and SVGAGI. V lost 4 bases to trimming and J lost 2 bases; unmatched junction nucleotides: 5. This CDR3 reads CASSSYRGPYEQYF. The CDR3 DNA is TGTGCCAGCAGTTCTTACAGGGGCCCCTACGAGCAGTACTTC.

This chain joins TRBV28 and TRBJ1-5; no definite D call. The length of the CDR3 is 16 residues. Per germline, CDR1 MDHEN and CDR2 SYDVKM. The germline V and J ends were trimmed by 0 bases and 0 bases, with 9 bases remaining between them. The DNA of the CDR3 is TGTGCCAGCAGTTTATGGGTAGGAGTTAGCAATCAGCCCCAGCATTTT. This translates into CASSLWVGVSNQPQHF.

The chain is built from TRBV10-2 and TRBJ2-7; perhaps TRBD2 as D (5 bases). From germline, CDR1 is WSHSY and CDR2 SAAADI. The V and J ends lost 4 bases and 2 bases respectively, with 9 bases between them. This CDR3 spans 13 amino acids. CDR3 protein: CASSVSGPYEQYF. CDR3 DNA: TGCGCCAGCAGTGTCAGCGGACCCTACGAGCAGTACTTC.

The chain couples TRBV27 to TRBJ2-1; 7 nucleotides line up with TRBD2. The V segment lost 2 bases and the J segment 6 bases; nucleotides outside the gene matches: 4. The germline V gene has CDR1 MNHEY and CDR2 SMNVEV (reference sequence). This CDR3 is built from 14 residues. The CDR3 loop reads CASSLQGGFNEQFF. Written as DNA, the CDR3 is TGTGCCAGCAGTTTACAGGGAGGGTTCAATGAGCAGTTCTTC.

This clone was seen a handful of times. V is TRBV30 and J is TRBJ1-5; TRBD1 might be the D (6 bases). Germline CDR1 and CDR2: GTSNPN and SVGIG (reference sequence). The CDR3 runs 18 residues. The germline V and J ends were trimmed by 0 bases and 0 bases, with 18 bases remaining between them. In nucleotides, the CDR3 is TGTGCCTGGAGTGTACGGGATGGACGGACAGCTAGCAATCAGCCCCAGCATTTT. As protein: CAWSVRDGRTASNQPQHF. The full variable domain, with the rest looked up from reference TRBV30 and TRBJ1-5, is SQTIHQWPATLVQPVGSPLSLECTVEGTSNPNLYWYRQAAGRGLQLLFYSVGIGQISSEVPQNLSASRPQDRQFILSSKKLLLSDSGFYLCAWSVRDGRTASNQPQHFGDGTRLSIL.

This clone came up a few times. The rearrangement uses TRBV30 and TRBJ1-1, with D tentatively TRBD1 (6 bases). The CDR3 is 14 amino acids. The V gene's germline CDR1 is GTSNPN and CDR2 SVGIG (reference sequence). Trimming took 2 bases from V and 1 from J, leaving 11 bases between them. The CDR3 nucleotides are TGTGCCTGGAGTTCAGGGGCGCCGAACACTGAAGCTTTCTTT. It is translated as CAWSSGAPNTEAFF.

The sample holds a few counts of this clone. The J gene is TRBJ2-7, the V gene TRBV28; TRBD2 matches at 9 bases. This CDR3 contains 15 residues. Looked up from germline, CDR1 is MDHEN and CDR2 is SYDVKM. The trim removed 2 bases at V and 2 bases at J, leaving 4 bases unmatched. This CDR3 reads CASSLGLAGTYEQYF. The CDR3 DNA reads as TGTGCCAGCAGTTTAGGGCTAGCGGGAACCTACGAGCAGTACTTC.

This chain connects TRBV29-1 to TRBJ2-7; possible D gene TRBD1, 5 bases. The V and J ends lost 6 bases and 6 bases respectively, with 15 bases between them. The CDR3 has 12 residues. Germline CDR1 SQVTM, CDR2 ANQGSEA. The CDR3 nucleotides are TGCAGCGTCAACTCTCAGGGCGGCGAGCAGTACTTC. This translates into CSVNSQGGEQYF.